This TCR beta chain was documented in a study of lymphopenia after photon versus proton radiotherapy. Overall study findings and caveats: Post-nadir diversity loss with photons came from oligoclonal expansion, particularly CD8+ Temra cells. Relative stability marked proton patients; photon patients lost diversity and naive cells. Only patients who died were analyzed for survival; proton advantage is unproven.

From germline, CDR1 is MRHNA and CDR2 SNTAGT. CDR3 length equals 16 residues. J was trimmed by 4 bases and V by 0 bases; bases with no gene match: 5. Libraries were prepared by immunoSEQ multiplex PCR; TCRdb keeps only in-frame clonotypes and omits some of them. The repertoire holds 65,000 to 75,000 clones, 87% seen once, with 10% to 14% in the top ten. As for this clone: The antigen is unknown.

The sequenced sample was peripheral blood, obtained from a patient treated with proton-based radiotherapy. The sequence came from a man aged 80 or over with esophageal cancer. V gene TRBV6-4 combines with J gene TRBJ2-2, with TRBD1 identical over 7 bases. CDR3 loop: CASSDSRGRSTGELFF. Written as DNA, the CDR3 is TGTGCCAGCAGTGACTCAAGGGGGCGAAGCACCGGGGAGCTGTTTTTT.